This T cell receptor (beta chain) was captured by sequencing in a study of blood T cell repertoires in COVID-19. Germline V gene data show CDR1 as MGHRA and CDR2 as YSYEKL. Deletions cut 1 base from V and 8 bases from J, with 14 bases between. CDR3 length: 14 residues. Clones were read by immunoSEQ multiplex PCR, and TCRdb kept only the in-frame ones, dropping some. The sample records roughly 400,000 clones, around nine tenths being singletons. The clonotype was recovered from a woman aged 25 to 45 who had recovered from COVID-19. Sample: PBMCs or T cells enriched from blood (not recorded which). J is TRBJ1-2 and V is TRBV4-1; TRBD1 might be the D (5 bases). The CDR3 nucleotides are TGCGCCAGCAGCCAAGTTCCGGGGGGGAAAGGCTACACCTTC. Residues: CASSQVPGGKGYTF.